This T cell receptor (beta chain) was identified during a study of blood T cell repertoires in COVID-19 (dated by TCRdb to about 2020). Regarding the research as a whole: Samples from collaborators originated in the United States, Italy and Spain and spanned both the acute and convalescent phases of COVID-19. The prospective study material was composed of cDNA or gDNA derived from T cells, B-cell-depleted T cells, or PBMCs. HLA class I and class II types, where available, came from metadata supplied by the sample provider rather than from assay-based typing. The samples were drawn from the first 160 participants of the ongoing ImmuneRACE study and from over 950 subjects provided by 6 global collaborators. Subjects who had been exposed to COVID-19, were actively infected with it, or had recovered from it provided the deeply sampled blood TCRbeta repertoires that made up the dataset. The repertoires were released in a freely available public database meant as a resource for research on the immune response to SARS-CoV-2. Nearly every sample came with metadata listing a de-identified subject ID, COVID-19 status, age in years and sex. Results the study describes overall, beyond this receptor: The quantity of clinical and demographic metadata differed by source and by participant and was supplied without curation.

Whole blood was collected in K2EDTA tubes by collaborating institutions according to the institutions' own protocols. For TCRbeta analysis, collaborator samples were shipped as frozen whole blood, as isolated PBMCs, or as DNA extracted from either sample type. In the case of this clone: Its antigen specificity is not known. No much larger clonotype is one base removed from it; base qualities were not supplied.

The immunoSEQ Assay, a bias-controlled multiplex PCR, was used to amplify TCRbeta CDR3 regions from genomic DNA. On the authors' methods: Within the assay, amplification of reference gene primers was used to estimate how many nucleated cells each sample contained. Sequence reads were collapsed and filtered to measure the absolute abundance of every unique TCRbeta CDR3 rearrangement. For each sample, productive Simpson clonality was calculated as the square root of Simpson's diversity index over productive rearrangements. Drawn from immuneACCESS, this table holds only the in-frame rearrangements with V and J called that TCRdb kept. Clones are partly lost; checked studies trace under half to an unresolved V gene and leave the rest unexplained. V, J and clone size derive from that table, while D and trimming were established from the DNA sequence. The sample has fewer than 80,000 clones on record, roughly 89% of them singletons. Roughly 2% of the sample is taken by the ten largest.

The receptor's source is a man aged 25-45 years with acute or convalescent COVID-19. Sequenced: peripheral blood.

The CDR3 region reads CASSVDIESYNEQFF. The nucleotides are TGTGCCAGCAGTGTTGATATAGAGTCCTACAATGAGCAGTTCTTC. Recombination connected TRBV2 to TRBJ2-1; a confident D gene designation cannot be given. There are 15 amino acids in the CDR3, from cysteine to phenylalanine inclusive. The only DNA kept is the CDR3, 45 bases in frame from the first base. The trim is 4 bases for V and 1 base for J, with a gap of 11 bases between the germline ends. The germline V gene supplies CDR1 SNHLY and CDR2 FYNNEI.